Shown below are 7 T cell receptor beta chains from a single sample sequenced in a study of T-cell memory formation after mild COVID-19. TCRdb recomputed calls from the 5' RACE reads with MiXCR, one row per CDR3 protein. This sample has around 340,000 distinct CDR3 sequences, with about a sixth found just once. The specimen was PBMCs or a T cell subset sorted from them (not recorded which). Source of these receptors: a young man who had mild COVID-19 (a few samples of this study predate the infection). Cell type and time point are not known.

This clonotype occurred a few times. The chain uses TRBV7-3 and TRBJ2-1; tentative D call: TRBD1 (5 bases). The CDR3 consists of 13 residues. Looked up from germline, CDR1 is SGHTA and CDR2 is FQGTGA. V was shortened by 1 base and J by 10 bases, with 11 bases between the two germline ends. In DNA form, the CDR3 reads TGTGCCAGCAGCTTAATGACAGAAGGAGAGCAGTTCTTC. Translated: CASSLMTEGEQFF. Looking up the rest from reference TRBV7-3 and TRBJ2-1 gives the full variable domain: GAGVSQTPSNKVTEKGKYVELRCDPISGHTALYWYRQSLGQGPEFLIYFQGTGAADDSGLPNDRFFAVRPEGSVSTLKIQRTERGDSAVYLCASSLMTEGEQFFGPGTRLTVL.

This sequence joins TRBV12-3 or TRBV12-4 and TRBJ1-1, with D perhaps matching TRBD1 (5 bases). The CDR3 totals 14 residues. The ends were cut back, 1 base at V and 5 bases at J, with 11 bases in the middle. CDR3 residues: CASSLGQGFTEAFF. CDR3 DNA: TGTGCCAGCAGTTTAGGGCAGGGTTTTACTGAAGCTTTCTTT.

The rearrangement links TRBV24-1 to TRBJ1-2; 8 nucleotides agree with TRBD1. The V gene's germline CDR1 is KGHDR and CDR2 SFDVKD. The CDR3 has 15 residues. Trimming took 3 bases from V and 7 from J; bases not matched to a gene: 9. The CDR3 coding sequence is TGTGCCACCAGTGATAGCGGCAGGGGGCTTCGTGGCTACACCTTC. It encodes CATSDSGRGLRGYTF.

The rearrangement uses TRBV7-9 and TRBJ1-6; D unclear. Germline assignment: CDR1 SEHNR and CDR2 FQNEAQ (reference sequence). The CDR3 runs 10 residues. V lost 4 bases to trimming and J lost 16 bases, with 8 bases between them. The chain's CDR3 is CASSSRVLHF. DNA of the CDR3: TGTGCCAGCAGCTCGAGGGTTCTCCACTTT.

This clonotype was found many times. This rearrangement joins TRBV10-3 to TRBJ2-2, with D perhaps TRBD1 (7 bases). Germline CDR1 is ENHRY and CDR2 is SYGVKD. The CDR3 covers 14 residues. Trimming pared 8 bases from V and 4 bases from J, leaving 14 bases between. The DNA of the CDR3 is TGTGCCATCGCGGGACAGTCTCGCACCGGGGAGCTGTTTTTT. This codes for CAIAGQSRTGELFF.

The rearrangement uses TRBV5-5 and TRBJ2-7; 8 bases are shared with TRBD1. Unmatched junction bases numbered 8, after V lost 6 bases and J lost 0 bases. From germline, CDR1 is SGHKS and CDR2 YYEKEE (reference sequence). This CDR3 has 15 residues. The CDR3 sequence is CASTPGDRPSYEQYV. The CDR3 bases are TGTGCCAGCACTCCGGGGGACAGGCCCTCCTACGAGCAGTACGTC.

The J gene is TRBJ2-4, the V gene TRBV5-6; the D gene is possibly TRBD1 (5 bases). V was cut by 2 bases and J by 5 bases, with 11 bases left in between. The CDR3 has 14 amino acids. CDR1 is SGHDT and CDR2 is YYEEEE in the germline V gene. DNA of the CDR3: TGTGCCAGCAGCTTTGGTCTAGGGGAAAACATTCAGTACTTC. Its translation: CASSFGLGENIQYF.